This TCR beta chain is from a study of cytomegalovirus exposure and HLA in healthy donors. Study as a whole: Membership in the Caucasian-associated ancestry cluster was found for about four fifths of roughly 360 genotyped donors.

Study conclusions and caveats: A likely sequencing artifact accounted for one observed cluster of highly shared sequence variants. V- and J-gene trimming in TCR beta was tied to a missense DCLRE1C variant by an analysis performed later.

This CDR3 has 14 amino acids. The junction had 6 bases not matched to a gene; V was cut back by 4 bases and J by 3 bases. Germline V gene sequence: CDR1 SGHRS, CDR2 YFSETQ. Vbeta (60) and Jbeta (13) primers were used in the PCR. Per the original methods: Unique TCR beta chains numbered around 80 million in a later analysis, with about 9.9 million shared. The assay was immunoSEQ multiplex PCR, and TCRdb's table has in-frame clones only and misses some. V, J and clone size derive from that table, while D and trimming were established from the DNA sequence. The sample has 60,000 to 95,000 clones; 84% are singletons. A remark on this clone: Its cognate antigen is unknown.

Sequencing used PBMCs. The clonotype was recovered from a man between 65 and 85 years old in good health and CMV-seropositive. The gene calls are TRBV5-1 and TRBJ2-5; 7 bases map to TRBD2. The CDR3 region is CASSLSGGKETQYF. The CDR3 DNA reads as TGCGCCAGCAGCCTCTCCGGGGGGAAAGAGACCCAGTACTTC.